Presented here are 20 T cell receptor beta chains from one specimen sequenced in a study of blood T cell repertoires in COVID-19. The assay was immunoSEQ multiplex PCR, and TCRdb's table has in-frame clones only and misses some. The sample lists about 250,000 clones; approximately 85% were seen once. The specimen sequenced was PBMCs or T cells enriched from blood (not recorded which). These receptors were taken from a woman aged 45-60 years who had been exposed to COVID-19.

The genes are TRBV19 and TRBJ2-2; D perhaps matches TRBD2 (6 bases). CDR3 length equals 15 residues. V was cut by 3 bases and J by 0 bases, with 8 bases left in between. Germline loops: CDR1 LNHDA, CDR2 SQIVND (reference sequence). CDR3: CASSMGGSNTGELFF. DNA of the CDR3: TGTGCCAGTAGTATGGGAGGTTCGAACACCGGGGAGCTGTTTTTT.

This chain links TRBV4-3 with TRBJ1-4, with D perhaps TRBD1 (5 bases). CDR1 and CDR2 (germline): LGHNA, YSLEER. The CDR3 extends over 14 amino acids. V was pared by 0 bases and J by 11 bases, with 13 bases between. The DNA for the CDR3 is TGCGCCAGCAGCCAAGAAGAGAGGGACTTGAAACTGTTTTTT. Residues: CASSQEERDLKLFF.

The chain uses TRBV5-1 and TRBJ2-5; D is unclear. CDR3 length: 13 amino acids. Trimming took 4 bases from V and 5 from J, leaving 12 bases between them. The germline V gene encodes CDR1 SGHRS and CDR2 YFSETQ. The CDR3 sequence is CASSLLGEETQYF. The CDR3 DNA reads as TGCGCCAGCAGCCTTCTAGGAGAGGAGACCCAGTACTTC.

This chain joins TRBV7-2 and TRBJ2-4; 7 bases line up with TRBD1. CDR1 and CDR2 from the germline V gene are SGHTA and FQGNSA. The CDR3 has 14 residues. V shed 4 bases and J 9 bases; nucleotides not matched to a gene: 9. CDR3 region: CASSSLDRAGIQYF. CDR3 nucleotides: TGTGCCAGCAGCTCTCTAGACAGGGCGGGCATTCAGTACTTC.

This clone was detected only once. The chain couples TRBV5-5 to TRBJ1-3; TRBD1 matches 8 bases. CDR1 SGHKS and CDR2 YYEKEE come from the germline V gene (reference sequence). The CDR3 runs to 14 residues. V was clipped by 2 bases and J by 2 bases; unmatched bases: 0. The CDR3 DNA is TGTGCCAGCAGCTTACAGGGGGCTGGAAACACCATATATTTT. It codes for CASSLQGAGNTIYF. Full variable domain (rest looked up from reference TRBV5-5 and TRBJ1-3): DAGVTQSPTHLIKTRGQQVTLRCSPISGHKSVSWYQQVLGQGPQFIFQYYEKEERGRGNFPDRFSARQFPNYSSELNVNALLLGDSALYLCASSLQGAGNTIYFGEGSWLTVV.

The chain is built from TRBV7-9 and TRBJ1-1; D is ambiguous. V shed 0 bases and J shed 6 bases, with 11 bases lying between them. The V gene's germline CDR1 is SEHNR and CDR2 FQNEAQ (reference sequence). CDR3 length equals 14 residues. CDR3: CASSLAKAGPEAFF. DNA for the CDR3: TGTGCCAGCAGCTTAGCGAAGGCAGGCCCTGAAGCTTTCTTT.

The CDR3 loop reads CASSPTLVAGELFF. CDR3 nucleotides: TGTGCCAGCAGCCCCACCCTAGTTGCCGGGGAGCTGTTTTTT. The J gene is TRBJ2-2, the V gene TRBV3-1 (or the pseudogene TRBV3-2); no reliable D call. The germline CDR1 and CDR2 sequences are LGHDT and YNNKEL (reference sequence). Deletions cut 4 bases from V and 6 bases from J, with 12 bases between. CDR3 size: 14 residues.

This chain joins TRBV6-6 and TRBJ1-6; 7 nucleotides agree with TRBD1. V was clipped by 8 bases and J by 4 bases; unmatched bases: 5. Germline V CDR1 and CDR2: MNHNY, SVGAGI (reference sequence). The CDR3 runs to 14 residues. CDR3 in DNA: TGTGCCAGCTGGACAGGTGATTATAATTCACCCCTCCACTTT. Translated, it gives CASWTGDYNSPLHF.

This chain connects TRBV7-8 to TRBJ1-2; TRBD1 might be the D (6 bases). Per the germline V gene, CDR1 is SGHVS and CDR2 is FQNEAQ. This CDR3 comprises 15 residues. V was pared by 3 bases and J by 4 bases, with 15 bases between. The CDR3 here is CASSFNGEGGYGYTF. The CDR3, as DNA: TGTGCCAGCAGCTTTAACGGGGAGGGGGGCTATGGCTACACCTTC. Filled out from reference TRBV7-8 and TRBJ1-2, the complete variable domain reads GAGVSQSPRYKVAKRGQDVALRCDPISGHVSLFWYQQALGQGPEFLTYFQNEAQLDKSGLPSDRFFAERPEGSVSTLKIQRTQQEDSAVYLCASSFNGEGGYGYTFGSGTRLTVV.

This chain links TRBV4-3 with TRBJ1-6, with 10 bases matching TRBD1. The CDR3 length is 15 residues. CDR1 and CDR2 (germline): LGHNA, YSLEER. J lost 6 bases, V lost 4 bases, and 3 bases had no gene match. In DNA form, the CDR3 reads TGCGCCAGCAGCCCAGGGGACAGGGGTAATTCACCCCTCCACTTT. It translates to CASSPGDRGNSPLHF.

The chain employs TRBV5-1 and TRBJ2-2; perhaps TRBD2 as D (5 bases). Germline V gene sequence: CDR1 SGHRS, CDR2 YFSETQ. Trimming took 2 bases from V and 4 from J, leaving 12 bases between them. The CDR3 extends over 15 amino acids. The CDR3 spells CASSLSRGGTGELFF. CDR3 bases: TGCGCCAGCAGCTTATCCCGGGGTGGCACCGGGGAGCTGTTTTTT. The full variable domain, rest sourced from reference TRBV5-1 and TRBJ2-2, is KAGVTQTPRYLIKTRGQQVTLSCSPISGHRSVSWYQQTPGQGLQFLFEYFSETQRNKGNFPGRFSGRQFSNSRSEMNVSTLELGDSALYLCASSLSRGGTGELFFGEGSRLTVL.

The chain links TRBV7-2 to TRBJ2-3; D may be TRBD2 (5 bases). The CDR3 contains 15 residues. Germline V lookup: CDR1 SGHTA, CDR2 FQGNSA. V was pared by 2 bases and J by 3 bases, with 12 bases between. The CDR3 sequence is CASSLSGMGTDTQYF. The DNA of the CDR3 is TGTGCCAGCAGCTTATCCGGGATGGGGACAGATACGCAGTATTTT.

The rearrangement links TRBV6-5 to TRBJ1-4; 7 bases match TRBD1. V lost 2 bases, J lost 7 bases, and 1 base stayed unmatched. The CDR3 spans 13 residues. Germline CDR1 MNHEY, CDR2 SVGAGI. The DNA for the CDR3 is TGTGCCAGCAGTTACGCAGGGGGTGAAAAACTGTTTTTT. This gives the protein CASSYAGGEKLFF.

The chain combines TRBV11-2 with TRBJ1-6; a weak D match, TRBD1 (5 bases). The CDR3 is 12 residues long. Per germline, CDR1 SGHAT and CDR2 FQNNGV. V dropped 0 bases and J dropped 13 bases, with 7 bases sitting between them. CDR3 bases: TGTGCCAGCAGCTTAGAGAAGGGGCCCCTCCACTTT. As protein: CASSLEKGPLHF. Drawing the rest from reference TRBV11-2 and TRBJ1-6, the complete variable domain is EAGVAQSPRYKIIEKRQSVAFWCNPISGHATLYWYQQILGQGPKLLIQFQNNGVVDDSQLPKDRFSAERLKGVDSTLKIQPAKLEDSAVYLCASSLEKGPLHFGNGTRLTVT.

This rearrangement joins TRBV4-2 to TRBJ2-3; D possibly corresponds to TRBD1 (6 bases). Trimming took off 0 bases at V and 5 bases at J, with 12 bases between the two ends. The CDR3 consists of 15 residues. CDR1 and CDR2 (germline): LGHNA, YNFKEQ. CDR3 residues: CASSQEGGRRDTQYF. Here the CDR3 DNA reads TGTGCCAGCAGCCAAGAAGGGGGACGAAGAGATACGCAGTATTTT.

The chain uses TRBV5-1 and TRBJ2-5; a weak D match, TRBD1 (6 bases). In germline, CDR1 is SGHRS, CDR2 YFSETQ. V gave up 0 bases and J gave up 3 bases, with 12 bases separating them. The CDR3 totals 15 residues. The CDR3 here is CASSLAPGDEETQYF. The CDR3 DNA reads as TGCGCCAGCAGCTTGGCCCCAGGGGACGAAGAGACCCAGTACTTC.

The J gene is TRBJ1-6, the V gene TRBV4-3, with D unresolved. The CDR3 is made up of 15 amino acids. Germline V lookup: CDR1 LGHNA, CDR2 YSLEER. The V gene lost 0 bases and the J gene lost 9 bases, with 12 bases spanning the gap. The CDR3 DNA reads as TGCGCCAGCAGCCAAGATACGGGGATAGGTTCACCCCTCCACTTT. Amino acid sequence: CASSQDTGIGSPLHF.

The chain uses TRBV19 and TRBJ1-2, with 7 bases fitting TRBD1. The V gene end was trimmed by 5 bases and the J gene end by 4 bases; junction bases not matched to a gene: 10. Germline CDR1 and CDR2: LNHDA and SQIVND (reference sequence). The CDR3 is 15 amino acids. The CDR3 DNA follows: TGTGCCAGTAGTGCTCGAAAGGGGGCTATCTATGGCTACACCTTC. Its protein product is CASSARKGAIYGYTF.

The CDR3 nucleotides are TGTGCCAGCAGTTTCGGGGGGGGGCCCAATGAGCAGTTCTTC. Its translation: CASSFGGGPNEQFF. This chain uses TRBV27 with TRBJ2-1; the match to TRBD2 covers 8 bases. V was pared by 3 bases and J by 6 bases, with 4 bases of the junction left unmatched. Per the germline V gene, CDR1 is MNHEY and CDR2 is SMNVEV (reference sequence). CDR3 length: 14 amino acids.

The V gene is TRBV19, the J gene TRBJ1-5, with 7 bases identical to TRBD1. Germline lookup yields CDR1 LNHDA and CDR2 SQIVND (reference sequence). With 1 base clipped from V and 7 bases from J, the junction kept 7 bases outside the gene matches. The CDR3 contains 15 residues. CDR3 region: CASSIGLTGRQPQHF. The CDR3 nucleotides read TGTGCCAGTAGTATAGGCTTGACAGGGAGGCAGCCCCAGCATTTT.